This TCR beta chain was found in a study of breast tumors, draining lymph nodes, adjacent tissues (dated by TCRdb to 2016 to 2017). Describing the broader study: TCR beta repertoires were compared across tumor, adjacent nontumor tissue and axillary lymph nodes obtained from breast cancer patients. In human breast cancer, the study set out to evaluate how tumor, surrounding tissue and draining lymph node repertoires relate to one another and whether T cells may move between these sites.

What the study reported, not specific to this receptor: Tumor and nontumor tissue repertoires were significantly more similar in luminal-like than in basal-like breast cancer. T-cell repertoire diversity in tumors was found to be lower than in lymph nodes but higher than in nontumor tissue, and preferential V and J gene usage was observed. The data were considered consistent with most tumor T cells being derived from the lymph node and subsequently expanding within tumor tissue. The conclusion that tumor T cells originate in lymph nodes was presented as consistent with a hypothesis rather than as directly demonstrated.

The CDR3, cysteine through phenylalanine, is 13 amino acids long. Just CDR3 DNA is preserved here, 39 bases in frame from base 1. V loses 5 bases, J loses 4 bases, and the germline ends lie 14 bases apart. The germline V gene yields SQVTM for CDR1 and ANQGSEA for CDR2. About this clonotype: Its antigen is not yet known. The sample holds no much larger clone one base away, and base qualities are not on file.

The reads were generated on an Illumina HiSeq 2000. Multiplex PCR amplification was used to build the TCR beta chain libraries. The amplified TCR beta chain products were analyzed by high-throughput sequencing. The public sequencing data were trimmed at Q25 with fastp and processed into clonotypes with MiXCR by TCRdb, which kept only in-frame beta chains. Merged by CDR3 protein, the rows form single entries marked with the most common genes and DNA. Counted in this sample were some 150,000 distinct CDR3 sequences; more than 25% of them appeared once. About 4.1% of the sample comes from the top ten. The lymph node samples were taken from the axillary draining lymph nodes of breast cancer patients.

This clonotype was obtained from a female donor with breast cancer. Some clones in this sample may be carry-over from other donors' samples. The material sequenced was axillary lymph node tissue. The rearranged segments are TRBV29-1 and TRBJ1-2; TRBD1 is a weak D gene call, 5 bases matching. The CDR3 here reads CSVQGDASYGYTF. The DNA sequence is TGCAGCGTTCAAGGGGATGCAAGCTATGGCTACACCTTC.